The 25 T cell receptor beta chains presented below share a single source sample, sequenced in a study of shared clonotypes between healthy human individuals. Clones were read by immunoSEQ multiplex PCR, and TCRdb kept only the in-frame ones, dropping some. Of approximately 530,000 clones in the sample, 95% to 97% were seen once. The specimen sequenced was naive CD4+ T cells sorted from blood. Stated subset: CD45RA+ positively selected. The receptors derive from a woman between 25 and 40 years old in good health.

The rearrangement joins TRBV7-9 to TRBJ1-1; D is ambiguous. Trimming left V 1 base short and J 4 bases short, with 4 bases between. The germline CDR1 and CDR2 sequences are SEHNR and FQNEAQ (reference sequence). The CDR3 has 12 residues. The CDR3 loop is CASSLESTEAFF. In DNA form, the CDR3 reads TGTGCCAGCAGCTTAGAAAGCACTGAAGCTTTCTTT.

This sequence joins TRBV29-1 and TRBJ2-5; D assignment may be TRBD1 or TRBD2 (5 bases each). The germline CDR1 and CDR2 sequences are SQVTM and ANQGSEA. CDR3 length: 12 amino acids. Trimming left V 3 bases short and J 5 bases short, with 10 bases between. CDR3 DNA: TGCAGCGTTGATCCGGGGACGGAGACCCAGTACTTC. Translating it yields CSVDPGTETQYF.

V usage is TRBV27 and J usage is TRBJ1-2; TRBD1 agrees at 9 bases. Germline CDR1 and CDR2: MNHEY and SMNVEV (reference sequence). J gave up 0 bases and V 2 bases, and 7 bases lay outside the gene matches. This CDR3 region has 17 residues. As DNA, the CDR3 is TGTGCCAGCAGTTTAGTAGGACAGGGGACCACTAACTATGGCTACACCTTC. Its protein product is CASSLVGQGTTNYGYTF.

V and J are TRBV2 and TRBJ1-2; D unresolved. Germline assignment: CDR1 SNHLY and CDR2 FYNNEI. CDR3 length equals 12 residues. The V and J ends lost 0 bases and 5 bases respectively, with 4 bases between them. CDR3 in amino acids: CASSEADYGYTF. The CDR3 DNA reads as TGTGCCAGCAGTGAAGCCGATTATGGCTACACCTTC.

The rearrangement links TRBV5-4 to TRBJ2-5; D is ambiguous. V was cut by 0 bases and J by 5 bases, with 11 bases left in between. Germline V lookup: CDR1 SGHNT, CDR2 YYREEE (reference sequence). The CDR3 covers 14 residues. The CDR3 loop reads CASSLGPVDETQYF. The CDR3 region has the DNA TGTGCCAGCAGCTTGGGTCCGGTAGATGAGACCCAGTACTTC.

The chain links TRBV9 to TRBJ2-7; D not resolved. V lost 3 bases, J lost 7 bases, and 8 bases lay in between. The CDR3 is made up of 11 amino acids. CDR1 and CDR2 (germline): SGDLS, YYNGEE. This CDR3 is CASSAGEEQYF. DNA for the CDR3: TGTGCCAGCAGCGCAGGTGAGGAGCAGTACTTC. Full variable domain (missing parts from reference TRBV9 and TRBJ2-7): DSGVTQTPKHLITATGQRVTLRCSPRSGDLSVYWYQQSLDQGLQFLIQYYNGEERAKGNILERFSAQQFPDLHSELNLSSLELGDSALYFCASSAGEEQYFGPGTRLTVT.

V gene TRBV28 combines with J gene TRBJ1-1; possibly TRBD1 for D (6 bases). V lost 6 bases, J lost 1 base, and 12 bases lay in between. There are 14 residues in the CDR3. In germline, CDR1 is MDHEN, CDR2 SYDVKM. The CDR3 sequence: CASSLGASNTEAFF. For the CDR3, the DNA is TGTGCCAGCAGCTTGGGGGCGTCGAACACTGAAGCTTTCTTT.

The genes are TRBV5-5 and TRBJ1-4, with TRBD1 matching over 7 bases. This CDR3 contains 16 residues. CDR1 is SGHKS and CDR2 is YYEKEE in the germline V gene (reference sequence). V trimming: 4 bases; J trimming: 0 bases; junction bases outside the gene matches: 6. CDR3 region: CASSIRGTATNEKLFF. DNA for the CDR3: TGTGCCAGCAGCATCCGTGGGACAGCAACTAATGAAAAACTGTTTTTT.

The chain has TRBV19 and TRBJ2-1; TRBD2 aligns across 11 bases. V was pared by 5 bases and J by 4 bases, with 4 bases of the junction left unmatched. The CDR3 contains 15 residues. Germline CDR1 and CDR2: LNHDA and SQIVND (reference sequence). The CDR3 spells CASSPLAGGYNEQFF. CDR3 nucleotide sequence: TGTGCCAGTAGTCCTCTAGCGGGAGGTTACAATGAGCAGTTCTTC. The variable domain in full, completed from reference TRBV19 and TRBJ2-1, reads DGGITQSPKYLFRKEGQNVTLSCEQNLNHDAMYWYRQDPGQGLRLIYYSQIVNDFQKGDIAEGYSVSREKKESFPLTVTSAQKNPTAFYLCASSPLAGGYNEQFFGPGTRLTVL.

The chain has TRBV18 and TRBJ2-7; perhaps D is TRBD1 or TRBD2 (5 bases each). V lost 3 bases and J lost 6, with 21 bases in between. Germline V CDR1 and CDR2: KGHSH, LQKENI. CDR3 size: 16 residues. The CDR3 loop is CASSPLPGDPPAEQYF. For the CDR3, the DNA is TGTGCCAGCTCACCGCTTCCTGGGGACCCGCCGGCCGAGCAGTACTTC.

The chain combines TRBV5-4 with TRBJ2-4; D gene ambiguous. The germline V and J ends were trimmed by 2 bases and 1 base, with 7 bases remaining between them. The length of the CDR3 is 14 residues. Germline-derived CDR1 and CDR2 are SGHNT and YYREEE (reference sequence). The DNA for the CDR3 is TGTGCCAGCAGCTTAGGGTTTGCCAAAAACATTCAGTACTTC. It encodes CASSLGFAKNIQYF.

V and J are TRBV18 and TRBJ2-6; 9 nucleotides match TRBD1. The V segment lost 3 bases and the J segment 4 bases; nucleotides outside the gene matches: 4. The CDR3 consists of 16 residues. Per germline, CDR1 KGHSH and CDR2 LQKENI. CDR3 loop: CASSPDRGSGANVLTF. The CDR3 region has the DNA TGTGCCAGCTCACCGGACAGGGGTTCAGGGGCCAACGTCCTGACTTTC.

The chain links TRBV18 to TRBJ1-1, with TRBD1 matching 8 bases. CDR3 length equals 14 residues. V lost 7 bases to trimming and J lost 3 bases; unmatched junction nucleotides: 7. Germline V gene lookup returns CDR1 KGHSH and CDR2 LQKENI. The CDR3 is CASLWTGQDTEAFF. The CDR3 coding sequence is TGTGCCAGCTTATGGACAGGGCAGGACACTGAAGCTTTCTTT.

This chain's CDR3 is CAISESPPPSNQPQHF. In DNA, the CDR3 is TGTGCCATCAGTGAGTCTCCCCCGCCTAGCAATCAGCCCCAGCATTTT. The chain is built from TRBV10-3 and TRBJ1-5; D gene uncertain. CDR1 and CDR2 (germline): ENHRY, SYGVKD. The CDR3 contains 16 residues. V lost 0 bases and J 0 bases, leaving 9 bases between the germline ends.

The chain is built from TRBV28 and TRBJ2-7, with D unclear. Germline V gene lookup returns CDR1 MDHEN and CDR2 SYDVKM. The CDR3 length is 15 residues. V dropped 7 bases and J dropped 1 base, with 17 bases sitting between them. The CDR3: CASKGLSVLSYEQYF. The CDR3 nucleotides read TGTGCCAGCAAAGGGCTCTCGGTCTTATCCTACGAGCAGTACTTC.

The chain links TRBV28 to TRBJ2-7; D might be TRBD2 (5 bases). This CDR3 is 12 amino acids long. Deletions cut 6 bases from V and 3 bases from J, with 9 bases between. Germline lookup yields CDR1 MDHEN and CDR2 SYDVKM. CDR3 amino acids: CASSPRDYEQYF. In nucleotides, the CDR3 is TGTGCCAGCAGCCCTCGGGACTACGAGCAGTACTTC.

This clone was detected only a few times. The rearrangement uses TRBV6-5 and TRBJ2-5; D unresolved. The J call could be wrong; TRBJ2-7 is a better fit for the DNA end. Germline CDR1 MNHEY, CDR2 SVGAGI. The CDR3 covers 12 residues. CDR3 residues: CASSYPPNEQYF. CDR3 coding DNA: TGTGCCAGCAGTTACCCACCCAACGAGCAGTACTTC.

The CDR3 nucleotides read TGTGCCAGCAGGCCCGGGGGCTCCTATAATTCACCCCTCCACTTT. It codes for CASRPGGSYNSPLHF. The gene calls are TRBV6-5 and TRBJ1-6, with D tentatively TRBD1 (5 bases). Germline values: CDR1 MNHEY, CDR2 SVGAGI. V was trimmed by 6 bases and J by 0 bases, leaving 9 bases between them. There are 15 residues in the CDR3.

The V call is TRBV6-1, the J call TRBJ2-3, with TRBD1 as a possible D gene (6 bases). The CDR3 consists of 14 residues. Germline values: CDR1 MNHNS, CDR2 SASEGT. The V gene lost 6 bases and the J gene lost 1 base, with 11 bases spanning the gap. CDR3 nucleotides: TGTGCCAGCAGGAACAGGGTCGGCACAGATACGCAGTATTTT. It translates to CASRNRVGTDTQYF.

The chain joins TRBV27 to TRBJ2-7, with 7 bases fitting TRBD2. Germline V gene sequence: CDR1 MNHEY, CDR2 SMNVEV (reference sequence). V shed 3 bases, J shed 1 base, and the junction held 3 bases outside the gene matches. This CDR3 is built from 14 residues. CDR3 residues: CASSLWEGSYEQYF. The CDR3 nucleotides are TGTGCCAGCAGTTTGTGGGAGGGGTCCTACGAGCAGTACTTC.

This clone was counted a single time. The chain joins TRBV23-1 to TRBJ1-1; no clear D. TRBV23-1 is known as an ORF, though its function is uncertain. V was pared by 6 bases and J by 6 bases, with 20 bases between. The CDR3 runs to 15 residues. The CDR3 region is CASSPFSDGLAEAFF. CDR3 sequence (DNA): TGCGCCAGCAGCCCATTTTCAGACGGCCTGGCTGAAGCTTTCTTT.

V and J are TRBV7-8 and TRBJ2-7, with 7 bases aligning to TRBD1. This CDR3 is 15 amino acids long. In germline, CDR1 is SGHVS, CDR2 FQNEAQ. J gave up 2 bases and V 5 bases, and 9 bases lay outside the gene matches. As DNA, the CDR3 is TGTGCCAGCAGCCGCCTCGGGACAGCCGCCTACGAGCAGTACTTC. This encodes CASSRLGTAAYEQYF. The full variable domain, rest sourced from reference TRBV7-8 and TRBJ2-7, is GAGVSQSPRYKVAKRGQDVALRCDPISGHVSLFWYQQALGQGPEFLTYFQNEAQLDKSGLPSDRFFAERPEGSVSTLKIQRTQQEDSAVYLCASSRLGTAAYEQYFGPGTRLTVT.

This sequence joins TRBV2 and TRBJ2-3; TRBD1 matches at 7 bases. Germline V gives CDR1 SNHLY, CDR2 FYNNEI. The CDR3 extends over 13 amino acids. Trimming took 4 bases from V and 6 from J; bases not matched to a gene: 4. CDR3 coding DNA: TGTGCCAGCAGTGCGGAGACAGGGGATACGCAGTATTTT. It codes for CASSAETGDTQYF.

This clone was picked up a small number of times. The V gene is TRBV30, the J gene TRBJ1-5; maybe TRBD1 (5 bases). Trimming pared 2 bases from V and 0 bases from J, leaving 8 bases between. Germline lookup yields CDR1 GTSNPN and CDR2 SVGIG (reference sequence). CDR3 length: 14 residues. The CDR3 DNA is TGTGCCTGGAGTCCCAGGGATAGCAATCAGCCCCAGCATTTT. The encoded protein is CAWSPRDSNQPQHF.

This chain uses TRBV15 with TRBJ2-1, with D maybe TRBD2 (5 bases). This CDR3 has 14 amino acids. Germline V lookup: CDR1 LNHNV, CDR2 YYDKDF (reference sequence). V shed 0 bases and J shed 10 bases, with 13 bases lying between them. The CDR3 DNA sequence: TGTGCCACCAGCAGAGATGCTGCGGGTCGAGAGCAGTTCTTC. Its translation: CATSRDAAGREQFF.